This T cell receptor beta chain was recovered during a study of OX40 agonist ivuxolimab in advanced cancers. For the study at large: Dose-escalation patients were diagnosed with hepatocellular carcinoma, melanoma, renal cell cancer or head and neck cancer. Partial responses occurred in three patients (one hepatocellular carcinoma, two cutaneous melanoma).

Baseline, cycle 4 day 1, and cycle 7 day 1 were the blood sampling points. Sequenced by immunoSEQ multiplex PCR; TCRdb stores in-frame clones only, minus some. The table has about 150,000 clones, approximately 94% seen once; the top ten hold approximately 0.3%. The germline V and J ends were trimmed by 5 bases and 1 base, with 8 bases remaining between them. The CDR3 spans 13 residues. Germline assignment: CDR1 MNHEY and CDR2 SVGAGI. Study results and limitations: Average numbers of expanded clones were greater in CD8+ T cells than in CD4+.

Note on this clone: Its cognate antigen is unknown.

The chain recombines TRBV6-5 with TRBJ1-2; no clear D. The sample here was CD4+ or CD8+ T cells sorted from blood, taken in a trial of the OX40 agonist ivuxolimab. The sequence was collected from an adult with an advanced solid tumor such as melanoma, head and neck, liver or kidney cancer. The CDR3 spells CASSKGVNYGYTF. As DNA, the CDR3 is TGTGCCAGCAGTAAGGGCGTTAACTATGGCTACACCTTC.